The next 7 T cell receptor beta chains were all read from a single sample in a study of blood T cell repertoires in COVID-19. Produced via immunoSEQ multiplex PCR; TCRdb's table is partial and in-frame only. Of more than 250,000 clones in the sample, about 87% were seen once. Sequencing was carried out using peripheral blood. These receptor sequences come from a woman aged 45-65 years with COVID-19, enrolled during active disease.

This chain uses TRBV14 with TRBJ2-6; 8 bases fit TRBD2. The CDR3 runs to 16 residues. The ends lost 5 bases at V and 0 bases at J; junction bases unmatched: 3. Germline values: CDR1 SGHDN, CDR2 FVKESK. The CDR3 coding sequence is TGTGCCAGCAGCGCGGGGGGTTACTCTGGGGCCAACGTCCTGACTTTC. Amino acid sequence: CASSAGGYSGANVLTF.

The DNA for the CDR3 is TGCGCCAGCAGCCGAGTACTAGCGGGAGCCAACACCGGGGAGCTGTTTTTT. Translating it yields CASSRVLAGANTGELFF. J is TRBJ2-2 and V is TRBV4-1, with TRBD2 identical over 11 bases. Unmatched junction bases numbered 6, after V lost 4 bases and J lost 2 bases. Germline V gene lookup returns CDR1 MGHRA and CDR2 YSYEKL. CDR3 length: 17 amino acids.

The J gene is TRBJ2-1, the V gene TRBV6-5, with a tentative D call TRBD2 (5 bases). The CDR3 loop spans 15 amino acids. Germline assignment: CDR1 MNHEY and CDR2 SVGAGI. V was clipped by 0 bases and J by 5 bases, with 11 bases between them. The CDR3, as DNA: TGTGCCAGCAGTTACTCGCGGCGGGCGAACAATGAGCAGTTCTTC. Protein product: CASSYSRRANNEQFF.

This sequence joins TRBV18 and TRBJ1-4; 9 bases map to TRBD1. V lost 6 bases to trimming and J lost 8 bases; unmatched junction nucleotides: 10. The CDR3 is 15 amino acids. Per germline, CDR1 KGHSH and CDR2 LQKENI. The CDR3 loop is CASSPRDREKEKLFF. The CDR3 nucleotides read TGTGCCAGCTCCCCAAGGGACAGGGAAAAAGAAAAACTGTTTTTT.

V and J are TRBV18 and TRBJ1-5, with TRBD1 identical over 7 bases. The trim removed 1 base at V and 0 bases at J, leaving 0 bases unmatched. The CDR3 consists of 15 residues. CDR1 is KGHSH, CDR2 LQKENI, per germline. Here the CDR3 reads CASSPQGASNQPQHF. As DNA, the CDR3 is TGTGCCAGCTCACCACAGGGGGCTAGCAATCAGCCCCAGCATTTT.

The chain joins TRBV7-9 to TRBJ2-7, with 8 nucleotides matching TRBD1. The CDR3 sequence is 14 residues long. CDR1 is SEHNR, CDR2 FQNEAQ, per germline (reference sequence). V dropped 3 bases and J dropped 2; count of bases not matched to a gene: 3. CDR3 region: CASSFDRGPYEQYF. As DNA, the CDR3 is TGTGCCAGCAGCTTCGACAGGGGACCCTACGAGCAGTACTTC.

The chain has TRBV30 and TRBJ2-3, with unresolved D. Between the trimmed V and J ends, which lost 4 bases and 2 bases, there was a span of 10 bases. Per the germline V gene, CDR1 is GTSNPN and CDR2 is SVGIG (reference sequence). The CDR3 is made up of 13 amino acids. The CDR3 reads CAWTVRPTDTQYF. Here the CDR3 DNA reads TGTGCCTGGACCGTGAGGCCCACAGATACGCAGTATTTT.